This T cell receptor beta chain was retrieved from a study of OX40 agonist ivuxolimab in advanced cancers. The wider study: Checkpoint inhibitors had been given previously to over 30% of patients.

Measured with immunoSEQ multiplex PCR; TCRdb has only the in-frame clones, and not every one. This sample has fewer than 50,000 clones; roughly 90% occur once, and the top ten carry 15% to 20%. With regard to this clone: What it binds is not known.

Study results and limitations: CD4+ and CD8+ blood T cells expanded clonally by week 6 at 0.1 to 3.0 mg/kg. In general, CD8+ T cells held more expanded clones than CD4+ did, on average.

Looked up from germline, CDR1 is MNHNY and CDR2 is SVGAGI (reference sequence). The ends were cut back, 2 bases at V and 3 bases at J, with 5 bases in the middle. This CDR3 comprises 12 residues. The clonotype was recovered from an adult with an advanced solid tumor such as melanoma, head and neck, liver or kidney cancer. The input for sequencing was CD4+ or CD8+ T cells sorted from blood, taken in a trial of the OX40 agonist ivuxolimab. The chain recombines TRBV6-6 with TRBJ2-7; D gene ambiguous. The CDR3, as DNA: TGTGCCAGCAGTTACGAACTCTACGAGCAGTACTTC. Encoded protein: CASSYELYEQYF.